This is a list of T cell receptor beta chains from one sample in a study of radiotherapy plus CTLA-4 blockade in lung cancer. Clones were sequenced by immunoSEQ multiplex PCR, and TCRdb holds only the in-frame ones, with some missing. The data contain roughly 93,000 clones, approximately 85% of them seen just once; the ten biggest clones take up 3% to 4%. Sequenced here: peripheral blood, sampled from a patient treated with radiotherapy plus ipilimumab. These receptors were taken from a human donor with non-small cell lung cancer who had a partial response to radiotherapy plus ipilimumab. Each CDR3 is given with its conserved first and last residue. Each record gives: CDR3 length, J gene, D gene, clone size, V gene, CDR3 DNA, CDR3 protein. The D gene is left open where the match is weak. Clone size, where shown, is once, few, many, or a class for clones that have expanded.

>14|TRBJ1-1|.|.|TRBV5-1
TGCGCCAGCACCAATACAGGCGGGAACACTGAAGCTTTCTTT
CASTNTGGNTEAFF
>15|TRBJ2-1|TRBD1|medium-sized|TRBV15
TGTGCCACCGCCCGGGACAGGGGTGTTTACAATGAGCAGTTCTTC
CATARDRGVYNEQFF
>14|TRBJ2-1|.|.|TRBV5-1
TGCGCCAGCAGCCTAACTACAGGGAACAATGAGCAGTTCTTC
CASSLTTGNNEQFF
>14|TRBJ1-4|.|.|TRBV7-2
TGTGCCAGCACCCCGGGCGGGAGACCTGAAAAACTGTTTTTT
CASTPGGRPEKLFF
>15|TRBJ2-3|TRBD2|few|TRBV5-1
TGCGCCAGCAGCCCAAGCGGGAGATCGACAGATACGCAGTATTTT
CASSPSGRSTDTQYF
>14|TRBJ1-5|.|.|TRBV19
TGTGCCAGTAGTAGACAAAATAGCAATCAGCCCCAGCATTTT
CASSRQNSNQPQHF
>12|TRBJ1-5|.|once|TRBV28
TGTGCCATCCTAGGGGGAAATCAGCCCCAGCATTTT
CAILGGNQPQHF
>13|TRBJ1-2|.|.|TRBV6-5
TGTGCCAGCAGTTTGACAGCTAACTATGGCTACACCTTC
CASSLTANYGYTF
>14|TRBJ2-3|TRBD1|.|TRBV7-9
TGTGCCAGCAGCATAATGACAGGGGCAGATACGCAGTATTTT
CASSIMTGADTQYF
>12|TRBJ2-1|TRBD2|once|TRBV2
TGTGCCAGCAGGGGACTAGCGGGAGAGCAGTTCTTC
CASRGLAGEQFF
>13|TRBJ1-2|.|.|TRBV5-4
TGTGCCAGCAGCCCGAATTGGGAGGCTGGCTACACCTTC
CASSPNWEAGYTF
>15|TRBJ2-5|TRBD1|.|TRBV5-4
TGTGCCAGCAGCTCGGACAGGGGGCGCGTCGAGACCCAGTACTTC
CASSSDRGRVETQYF